One T cell receptor (beta chain) is described in this entry. Its antigen remains undetermined. No qualities accompany the bases; no much larger clone lies one base away. The CDR3 regions of human TCRbeta chains were analyzed by immunosequencing. The paper's processing steps were these. TCRs in the repertoires were matched against a reference library of SARS-CoV-2-specific TCRs that had been generated with the MIRA antigen-specificity platform. Breadth meant the fraction of unique TCRs that were SARS-CoV-2-associated, whereas depth meant the fraction of total T cells that were SARS-CoV-2-associated. Each spike-specific TCR was assigned to its reactive spike region and to a CD4 or CD8 class using the MIRA data. Log10-transformed breadth and depth values were compared by one-way ANOVA with Sidak's multiple comparisons tests. The clones in this table, taken by TCRdb from immuneACCESS, are in-frame only. Not every clone is retained; where verified, under half of the shortfall comes from an unresolved V gene, and the cause of the rest is unknown. The V and J calls and the clone size are those of that table, but D and trimming were determined from the DNA. The sample table holds 100,000 to 150,000 clones, of which about nine tenths were seen once. The top ten constitute around 7.8% of the sample.

The sample is drawn from a study of T cell responses to AZD1222 COVID-19 vaccine (dated by TCRdb to 2020 to 2022). Study-level background: AZD1222 recipients whose second dose came at about 4 weeks and those whose second dose came at about 12 weeks were combined into one group, since spike-specific TCR depth and breadth did not differ between the two schedules. TCR sequencing was performed for some 250 trial participants, of whom about 200 were given two doses of AZD1222 and some 26 were given two doses of MenACWY control vaccine. Trial participants were enrolled by age into subgroups of 18-55, 56-69 and 70-plus years, and about 150, 27 and 61 TCR-sequenced participants, respectively, were included in these subgroups. What the study reported, not specific to this receptor: In the small 56-69-year group, the increase in depth fell short of significance, most likely because of low power. Vaccine-associated CD4 TCRs spanned the whole spike protein, with dominant responses in regions 160-218 and 743-854. After two AZD1222 doses, spike-specific TCR breadth and depth were significantly higher than at day 0 and than in MenACWY recipients. Nearly half of unique spike-specific TCRs reportedly recognized epitopes outside regions mutated in the B.1.351 and B.1.1.7 variants. Participants were mostly white British and included more females than males, and it was suggested by the authors that clonal diversity may have been underestimated. Conclusions about previously exposed vaccinees were limited because only a handful of AZD1222 recipients were SARS-CoV-2 seropositive at baseline. Because no day 14 peak-response samples were available, the repertoires could be characterized only after the peak T cell response.

What the time point label conveys for this sample: baseline before first vaccination. The vaccinee samples were drawn from two UK trials, COV001 and COV002, one of which was a single-blind randomized controlled phase 2/3 trial testing AZD1222 (ChAdOx1 nCoV-19) in healthy adults. Trial participant PBMC samples were collected at day 0 and day 28 after the second dose for TCRbeta chain sequencing. V and J are truncated by 3 bases and 7 bases respectively, leaving an intervening sequence of 9 bases. CDR3 length: 13 amino acids, cysteine to phenylalanine. Only CDR3 DNA remains: 39 bases, in frame from the first base.

The rearrangement joined TRBV12-3 or TRBV12-4 to TRBJ1-4, with the D gene too uncertain to name. The TCR originated in an adult in good health. The material sequenced was peripheral blood, taken on day 0 of AZD1222 vaccination. Here the CDR3 is given as CASSFGVGEKLFF. The nucleotide sequence is TGTGCCAGCAGTTTTGGAGTCGGTGAAAAACTGTTTTTT.